Listed below are T cell receptor beta chains from one sample, sequenced in a study of blood T cell repertoires in COVID-19. Some clones are missing from TCRdb's copy, which holds only in-frame ones; the method was immunoSEQ multiplex PCR. The data contain some 240,000 clones, 92% of them singletons. Sequences were obtained from peripheral blood. These receptor sequences come from a man in his sixties with COVID-19, enrolled during active disease. Each CDR3 is given with its conserved first and last residue. D genes are given only for firm matches. Clone size is shown for a subset of rows, as once, few, many or a class of expanded clone.

>.|TRBV15|TRBD1|TRBJ1-4
TGTGCCACCAGCGGTGACAGGGTCCTCGCGGGCGGTGGTGAAAAACTGTTTTTT
CATSGDRVLAGGGEKLFF
>few|TRBV28|TRBD1|TRBJ1-1
TGTGCCAGCAGGATACAGGGGGGGAACACTGAAGCTTTCTTT
CASRIQGGNTEAFF
>.|TRBV11-3|.|TRBJ1-1
TGTGCCAGCAGCTTCGGGGGGAACACTGAAGCTTTCTTT
CASSFGGNTEAFF
>.|TRBV5-1|.|TRBJ1-1
TGCGCCAGCAGCTTAGTTGGGCAGGGAGGAGTCACTGAAGCTTTCTTT
CASSLVGQGGVTEAFF
>.|TRBV7-9|TRBD1|TRBJ2-3
TGTGCCAGCAGCCGAGAGGACAGGGACTTAGATACGCAGTATTTT
CASSREDRDLDTQYF
>once|TRBV7-2|TRBD1|TRBJ2-7
TGTGCCAGCAGCTCAGGGACAGCGAAGACCTACGAGCAGTACTTC
CASSSGTAKTYEQYF
>.|TRBV7-3|.|TRBJ2-1
TGTGCCAGCAGCAGACGGAACAGAGGGAACTACAATGAGCAGTTCTTC
CASSRRNRGNYNEQFF
>.|TRBV24-1|.|TRBJ2-7
TGTGCCACCAGTGATTCCCAGGGGAGCTCCTACGAGCAGTACTTC
CATSDSQGSSYEQYF
>.|TRBV27|TRBD1|TRBJ1-5
TGTGCCAGCAGTTTGTCACTACCGGGACAGACTTCTAGCAATCAGCCCCAGCATTTT
CASSLSLPGQTSSNQPQHF
>.|TRBV4-2|.|TRBJ1-2
TGTGCCAGCAGCCCCCGGGGGGGACGAGGCTCGTCGGCTGGGTATGGCTACACCTTC
CASSPRGGRGSSAGYGYTF
>few|TRBV11-3|.|TRBJ2-1
TGTGCCAGCAGCTCCGGAGCGGCCAATGAGCAGTTCTTC
CASSSGAANEQFF
>.|TRBV27|.|TRBJ1-2
TGTGCCAGCAGTCGCAAGGGAGAGGGCAACTATGGCTACACCTTC
CASSRKGEGNYGYTF
>.|TRBV7-2|.|TRBJ1-1
TGTGCCAGCAGCTCTTGGACGGGGGGGAACACTGAAGCTTTCTTT
CASSSWTGGNTEAFF
>.|TRBV28|.|TRBJ1-2
TGTGCCAGCAGTCTCGGCGGGGGTAACTATGGCTACACCTTC
CASSLGGGNYGYTF
>.|TRBV5-5|TRBD1|TRBJ2-1
TGTGCCAGCAGCCGGGGGACAGGGGTCTACAATGAGCAGTTCTTC
CASSRGTGVYNEQFF
>.|TRBV4-1|.|TRBJ2-7
TGCGCCAGCAGCCAAGCACCGCCGGTAGCGCTAACCTCCTACGAGCAGTACTTC
CASSQAPPVALTSYEQYF
>.|TRBV27|.|TRBJ2-2
TGTGCCAGCAGTTTATCCCTGCGAACCGGGGAGCTGTTTTTT
CASSLSLRTGELFF
>.|TRBV7-8|.|TRBJ1-1
TGTGCCAGCAGCTTTAGGAGGGTAGACACTGAAGCTTTCTTT
CASSFRRVDTEAFF
>.|TRBV9|.|TRBJ2-7
TGTGCCAGCAGCGAGGGTGGACAGTCCTTCTACGAGCAGTACTTC
CASSEGGQSFYEQYF
>.|TRBV24-1|.|TRBJ2-2
TGTGCCACCAGTGCTCCACTAGGTCCGTCGGGCACCGGGGAGCTGTTTTTT
CATSAPLGPSGTGELFF
>.|TRBV3-1/TRBV3-2|.|TRBJ2-2
TGTGCCAGCAGCCCCCGTATAGTTAGGGAGGGGGGGGTAATAGGAAAGACCGGGGAGCTGTTTTTT
CASSPRIVREGGVIGKTGELFF
>.|TRBV7-2|TRBD2|TRBJ2-7
TGTGCCAGCAGCTCTACACCACTAGCGGGAGGTCCCTACGAGCAGTACTTC
CASSSTPLAGGPYEQYF
>.|TRBV7-9|.|TRBJ1-1
TGTGCCAGCAGCTTAGGGGTGGGAGAGGGCACTGAAGCTTTCTTT
CASSLGVGEGTEAFF
>.|TRBV7-8|.|TRBJ1-4
TGTGCCAGCAGCTTCAGCGGGGACGGGACTAATGAAAAACTGTTTTTT
CASSFSGDGTNEKLFF
>.|TRBV4-1|.|TRBJ2-2
TGCGCCAGCAGCCAAGAGGGAGGGGGGCCCCCCACCGGGGAGCTGTTTTTT
CASSQEGGGPPTGELFF
>.|TRBV27|.|TRBJ1-2
TGTGCCAGCAGTCATTTGGGGGCCACTGATGGCTACACCTTC
CASSHLGATDGYTF
>.|TRBV28|TRBD2|TRBJ2-7
TGTGCCAGCAGAACTTCAGCGGGAGGGAGCTACGAGCAGTACTTC
CASRTSAGGSYEQYF
>.|TRBV7-3|TRBD2|TRBJ2-3
TGTGCCAGCAGCTTACGCGGGGGAGTCACAGATACGCAGTATTTT
CASSLRGGVTDTQYF
>.|TRBV30|.|TRBJ1-1
TGTGCCTGGAGTGCGGGGGGGGTGGTGCGTGCTTTCTTT
CAWSAGGVVRAFF
>.|TRBV5-1|TRBD2|TRBJ2-5
TGCGCCAGCAGCCCGGGGGGGGGACGAGAGACCCAGTACTTC
CASSPGGGRETQYF
>.|TRBV30|.|TRBJ2-7
TGTGCCTGGAGTCGGGACTCCAAGACCTCCTACGAGCAGTACTTC
CAWSRDSKTSYEQYF
>.|TRBV4-3|TRBD2|TRBJ2-2
TGCGCCAGCAGCCAAGAGAGCGGGAGGGCCCCTAACACCGGGGAGCTGTTTTTT
CASSQESGRAPNTGELFF
>.|TRBV6-6|TRBD1|TRBJ1-1
TGTGCCAGCAGTCGGGACAGGGGTACCACTGAAGCTTTCTTT
CASSRDRGTTEAFF
>.|TRBV6-6|TRBD1|TRBJ2-6
TGTGCCAGCACTCGCAGGACAGGGACTCGGTCCGGGGCCAACGTCCTGACTTTC
CASTRRTGTRSGANVLTF
>.|TRBV4-2|TRBD2|TRBJ2-3
TGTGCCAGCAGCCAAGCCCTAGCGGGGGTTGCGAGCACAGATACGCAGTATTTT
CASSQALAGVASTDTQYF
>few|TRBV9|TRBD1|TRBJ2-2
TGTGCCAGCAGCGTGGGACAGGGGACCACCGGGGAGCTGTTTTTT
CASSVGQGTTGELFF
>.|TRBV3-1/TRBV3-2|.|TRBJ2-7
TGTGCCAGCAGCCAAGAATGGGGCAGTTCCCCGTCCTACGAGCAGTACTTC
CASSQEWGSSPSYEQYF
>.|TRBV7-9|.|TRBJ1-6
TGTGCCAGCAGCTTAGTCAGGGCCGGTTCCTATAATTCACCCCTCCACTTT
CASSLVRAGSYNSPLHF
>.|TRBV6-6|.|TRBJ1-5
TGTGCCAGCAGTTATGGACAGTCGGACAATCAGCCCCAGCATTTT
CASSYGQSDNQPQHF
>.|TRBV5-4|.|TRBJ1-2
TGTGCCAGCAGCTTGGCGGGTTCGCGGGGCTACACCTTC
CASSLAGSRGYTF
>.|TRBV29-1|.|TRBJ2-3
TGCAGCGTCCGGGGGCCTAGTACAGGGGACACAGATACGCAGTATTTT
CSVRGPSTGDTDTQYF
>.|TRBV19|.|TRBJ1-2
TGTGCCAGTAGTACGCGGCTCTATGGCTACACCTTC
CASSTRLYGYTF
>.|TRBV2|TRBD2|TRBJ2-2
TGTGCCAGCACGCAGGACGGGGGGGATGCCGGGGAGCTGTTTTTT
CASTQDGGDAGELFF
>.|TRBV20-1|.|TRBJ1-2
TGCAGTGCCTTGGACAGACATGGCTACACCTTC
CSALDRHGYTF
>.|TRBV6-6|TRBD1|TRBJ1-3
TGTGCCAGCAGCTCTATAGGGACAGCCGGAAACACCATATATTTT
CASSSIGTAGNTIYF
>.|TRBV7-7|TRBD2|TRBJ2-2
TGTGCTAGCACCCCGGGACTAGCGGATAACACCGGGGAGCTGTTTTTT
CASTPGLADNTGELFF
>.|TRBV30|TRBD1|TRBJ1-3
TGTGCCTGGAGTACCCAGGGGGCACTCTACTCTGGAAACACCATATATTTT
CAWSTQGALYSGNTIYF
>.|TRBV6-6|.|TRBJ1-5
TGTGCCAGCAGACGACAGTTGACGGGTCAGCCCCAGCATTTT
CASRRQLTGQPQHF
>.|TRBV27|.|TRBJ2-7
TGTGCCAGCAGTGCGACAGGTGCCGCTGCCGAGCAGTACTTC
CASSATGAAAEQYF
>.|TRBV28|.|TRBJ2-7
TGTGCCAGCCGGGGGACAGTCTACGAGCAGTACTTC
CASRGTVYEQYF
>few|TRBV6-4|TRBD2|TRBJ2-1
TGTGCCAGCAACGACGAGCGGGGGGCAAATTACAATGAGCAGTTCTTC
CASNDERGANYNEQFF
>.|TRBV5-1|TRBD2|TRBJ2-3
TGCGCCAAACCTGGCCGGGAGGCCCGCACAGATACGCAGTATTTT
CAKPGREARTDTQYF
>.|TRBV5-5|TRBD2|TRBJ2-3
TGTGCCAGCAGCTTGTCGGGTAGCGGGGCTGCAGATACGCAGTATTTT
CASSLSGSGAADTQYF